Each of the 7 T cell receptor beta chains below was sequenced from the same sample in a study of T cells in Graves' hyperthyroidism and ophthalmopathy (dated by TCRdb to the late 2010s). Libraries were made using multiplex PCR. Sequenced using an Illumina HiSeq 2000. The TCR beta CDR3 regions were amplified from RNA transcripts. The TCR CDR3 was subjected to a first round of RT-PCR using the HTBI primer set and the Qiagen OneStep RT-PCR kit. TCRdb took the public reads, trimmed them with fastp at Q25, ran MiXCR for clone calling and kept in-frame beta chains. Rows matching on CDR3 protein sequence are summarized as one entry with the most common DNA and genes. This sample has 110,000 to 150,000 distinct CDR3 sequences in its table, and about 20% of those were observed once. The ten most abundant clones make up around 70% of the sample. The material sequenced was blood. The receptors were gathered from a woman in her 50s with Graves' hyperthyroidism that later progressed to Graves' ophthalmopathy.

This clonotype has a count of ten or more. The chain links TRBV6-1 to TRBJ2-7, with TRBD1 matching 7 bases. J was trimmed by 2 bases and V by 6 bases; bases with no gene match: 4. The germline V gene has CDR1 MNHNS and CDR2 SASEGT. This CDR3 contains 13 residues. The CDR3 protein is CASRKGTAYEQYF. In nucleotides, the CDR3 is TGTGCCAGCAGAAAGGGGACAGCCTACGAGCAGTACTTC.

CDR3 DNA: TGTGCCAGCAGCACCTTCCTTGGGGGTAGGGATCAGCCCCAGCATTTT. Its translation: CASSTFLGGRDQPQHF. The rearrangement joins TRBV12-3 or TRBV12-4 to TRBJ1-5; D possibly corresponds to TRBD1 (5 bases). CDR3 length: 16 residues. V lost 6 bases, J lost 5 bases, and 20 bases lay in between.

This clonotype was found many times. The rearrangement links TRBV7-2 to TRBJ2-2; 10 bases are shared with TRBD2. After removal of 4 bases from V and 5 bases from J, the junction contained 7 bases not matched to a gene. CDR1 and CDR2 from the germline V gene are SGHTA and FQGNSA. The CDR3 runs 16 residues. This CDR3 reads CASSYSSGSGTGELFF. The CDR3 region has the DNA TGTGCCAGCAGCTATTCTAGCGGGAGCGGGACCGGGGAGCTGTTTTTT.

In this sample, this clonotype turned up many times. The CDR3, as DNA: TGTGCCAGCAGCTGGGGGCAGGTCACTGAAGCTTTCTTT. It translates to CASSWGQVTEAFF. The J gene is TRBJ1-1, the V gene TRBV28; D might be TRBD1 (6 bases). CDR1 is MDHEN and CDR2 is SYDVKM in the germline V gene. This CDR3 has 13 amino acids. Trimming stripped 6 bases from V and 4 bases from J, with 12 bases between.

The chain recombines TRBV12-3 or TRBV12-4 with TRBJ1-1; 10 bases are a match to TRBD1. V trimming: 5 bases; J trimming: 5 bases; junction bases outside the gene matches: 11. This CDR3 region has 16 residues. CDR3 DNA: TGTGCCAGCAGTAGGGGGCGGACAGGGGGGATAACTGAAGCTTTCTTT. It translates to CASSRGRTGGITEAFF.

This clonotype was detected ten times or more. The chain carries TRBV20-1 and TRBJ1-1, with unresolved D. V was trimmed by 1 base and J by 5 bases, leaving 11 bases between them. This CDR3 has 13 residues. Germline CDR1 and CDR2: DFQATT and SNEGSKA (reference sequence). The CDR3 sequence is CSARVPLRTEAFF. The CDR3 DNA follows: TGCAGTGCTAGAGTCCCCCTGAGGACTGAAGCTTTCTTT.

This clonotype was detected many times. CDR3 sequence: CASSFLAGGPNEQFF. CDR3 coding DNA: TGTGCCAGCAGCTTTCTAGCGGGAGGCCCGAATGAGCAGTTCTTC. The rearrangement joins TRBV11-2 to TRBJ2-1, with 11 bases aligning to TRBD2. Germline lookup yields CDR1 SGHAT and CDR2 FQNNGV. V shed 3 bases, J shed 7 bases, and the junction held 5 bases outside the gene matches. CDR3 length: 15 residues.